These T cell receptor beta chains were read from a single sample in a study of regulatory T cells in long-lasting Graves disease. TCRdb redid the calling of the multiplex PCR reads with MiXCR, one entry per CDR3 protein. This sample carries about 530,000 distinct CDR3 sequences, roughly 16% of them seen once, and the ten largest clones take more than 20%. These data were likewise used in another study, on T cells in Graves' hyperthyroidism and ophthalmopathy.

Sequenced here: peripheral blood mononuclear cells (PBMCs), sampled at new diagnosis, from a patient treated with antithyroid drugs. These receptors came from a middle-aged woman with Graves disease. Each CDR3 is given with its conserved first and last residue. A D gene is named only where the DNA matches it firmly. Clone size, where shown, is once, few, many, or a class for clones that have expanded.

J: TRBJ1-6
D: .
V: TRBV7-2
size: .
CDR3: CASSLGRNNSPLHF
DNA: TGTGCCAGCAGCTTGGGCAGGAACAATTCACCCCTCCACTTT

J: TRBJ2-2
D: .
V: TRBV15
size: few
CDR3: CATAGEISTGELFF
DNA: TGTGCCACCGCAGGGGAGATCAGCACCGGGGAGCTGTTTTTT

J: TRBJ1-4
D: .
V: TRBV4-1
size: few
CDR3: CASSQEYLGTNEKLFF
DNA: TGCGCCAGCAGCCAAGAGTACCTGGGGACTAATGAAAAACTGTTTTTT

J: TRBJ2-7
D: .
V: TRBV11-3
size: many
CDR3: CASSFYREISYEQYF
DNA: TGTGCCAGCAGCTTTTACAGGGAGATCTCCTACGAGCAGTACTTC

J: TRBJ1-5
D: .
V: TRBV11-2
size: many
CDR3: CASSLAAGLHQPQHF
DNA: TGTGCCAGCAGCTTAGCAGCAGGGCTCCATCAGCCCCAGCATTTT

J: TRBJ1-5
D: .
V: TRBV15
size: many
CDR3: CATSRSLGGRDSNQPQHF
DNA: TGTGCCACCAGCAGATCCCTGGGTGGCCGGGATAGCAATCAGCCCCAGCATTTT

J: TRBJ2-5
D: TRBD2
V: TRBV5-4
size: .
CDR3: CASSLAGLAKETQYF
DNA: TGTGCCAGCAGCTTGGCTGGACTAGCTAAAGAGACCCAGTACTTC

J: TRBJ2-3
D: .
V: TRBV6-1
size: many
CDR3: CASSESLDTQYF
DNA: TGTGCCAGCAGTGAATCTTTAGATACGCAGTATTTT

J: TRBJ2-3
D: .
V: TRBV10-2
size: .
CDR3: CASAMGPTDTQYF
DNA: TGCGCCAGCGCGATGGGGCCCACAGATACGCAGTATTTT

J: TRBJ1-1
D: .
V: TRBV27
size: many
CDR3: CASKVRELNTEAFF
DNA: TGTGCCAGCAAAGTACGGGAGTTAAACACTGAAGCTTTCTTT

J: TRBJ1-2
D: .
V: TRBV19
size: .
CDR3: CASSITGASGYTF
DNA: TGTGCCAGTAGTATAACGGGCGCGAGTGGCTACACCTTC

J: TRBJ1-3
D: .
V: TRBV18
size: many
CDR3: CASSPPNRPRSGNTIYF
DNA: TGTGCCAGCTCACCACCGAACAGGCCACGCTCTGGAAACACCATATATTTT

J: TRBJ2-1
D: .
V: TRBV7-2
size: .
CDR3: CASRAGTPTEF
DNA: TGTGCCAGCAGGGCCGGGACGCCGACCGAATTC

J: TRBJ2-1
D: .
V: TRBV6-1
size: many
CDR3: CASKGLGYNEQFF
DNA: TGTGCCAGCAAGGGACTTGGGTACAATGAGCAGTTCTTC

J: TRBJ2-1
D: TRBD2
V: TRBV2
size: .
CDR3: CASRIGLAGPEEQFF
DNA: TGTGCCAGCAGAATTGGACTAGCGGGGCCGGAGGAGCAGTTCTTC

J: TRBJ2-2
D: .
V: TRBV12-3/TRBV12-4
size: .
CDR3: CASSLSGFGNPGELFF
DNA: TGTGCCAGCAGTTTGTCAGGGTTCGGGAACCCCGGGGAGCTGTTTTTT

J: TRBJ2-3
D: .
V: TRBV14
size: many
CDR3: CASSPGVSSTDTQYF
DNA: TGTGCCAGCAGCCCAGGAGTCTCTAGCACAGATACGCAGTATTTT

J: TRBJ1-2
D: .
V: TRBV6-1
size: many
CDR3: CASRPGPNYGYTF
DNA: TGTGCCAGCAGGCCGGGACCCAACTATGGCTACACCTTC

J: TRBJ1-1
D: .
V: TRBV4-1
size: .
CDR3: CASSQGGHEAFF
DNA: TGCGCCAGCAGCCAAGGGGGGCATGAAGCTTTCTTT

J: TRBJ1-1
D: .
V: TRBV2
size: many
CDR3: CASRYLNTEAFF
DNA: TGTGCCAGCAGATACCTGAACACTGAAGCTTTCTTT

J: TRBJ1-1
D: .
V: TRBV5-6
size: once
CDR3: CASSDGPGLGNTEAFF
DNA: TGTGCCAGCAGCGATGGACCGGGACTGGGGAACACTGAAGCTTTCTTT

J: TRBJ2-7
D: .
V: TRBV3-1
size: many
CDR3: CASSLHGGSYEQYF
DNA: TGTGCCAGCAGCCTGCATGGGGGCAGTTATGAGCAGTACTTC